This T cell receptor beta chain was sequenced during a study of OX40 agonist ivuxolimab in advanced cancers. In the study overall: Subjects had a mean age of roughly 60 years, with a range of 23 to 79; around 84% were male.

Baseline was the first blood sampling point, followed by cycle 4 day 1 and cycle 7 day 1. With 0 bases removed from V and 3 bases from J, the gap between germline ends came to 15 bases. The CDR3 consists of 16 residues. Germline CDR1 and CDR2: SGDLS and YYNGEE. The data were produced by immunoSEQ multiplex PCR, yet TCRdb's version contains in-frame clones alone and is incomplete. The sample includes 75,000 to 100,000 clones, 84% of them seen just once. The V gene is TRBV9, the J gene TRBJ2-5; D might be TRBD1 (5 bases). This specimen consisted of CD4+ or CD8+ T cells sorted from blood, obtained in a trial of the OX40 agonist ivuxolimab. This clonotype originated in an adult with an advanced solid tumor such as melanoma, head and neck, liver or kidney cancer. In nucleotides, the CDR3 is TGTGCCAGCAGCGTAGCAGGGCAGTTAGGGAAAGAGACCCAGTACTTC. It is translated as CASSVAGQLGKETQYF. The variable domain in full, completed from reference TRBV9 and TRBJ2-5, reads DSGVTQTPKHLITATGQRVTLRCSPRSGDLSVYWYQQSLDQGLQFLIQYYNGEERAKGNILERFSAQQFPDLHSELNLSSLELGDSALYFCASSVAGQLGKETQYFGPGTRLLVL.